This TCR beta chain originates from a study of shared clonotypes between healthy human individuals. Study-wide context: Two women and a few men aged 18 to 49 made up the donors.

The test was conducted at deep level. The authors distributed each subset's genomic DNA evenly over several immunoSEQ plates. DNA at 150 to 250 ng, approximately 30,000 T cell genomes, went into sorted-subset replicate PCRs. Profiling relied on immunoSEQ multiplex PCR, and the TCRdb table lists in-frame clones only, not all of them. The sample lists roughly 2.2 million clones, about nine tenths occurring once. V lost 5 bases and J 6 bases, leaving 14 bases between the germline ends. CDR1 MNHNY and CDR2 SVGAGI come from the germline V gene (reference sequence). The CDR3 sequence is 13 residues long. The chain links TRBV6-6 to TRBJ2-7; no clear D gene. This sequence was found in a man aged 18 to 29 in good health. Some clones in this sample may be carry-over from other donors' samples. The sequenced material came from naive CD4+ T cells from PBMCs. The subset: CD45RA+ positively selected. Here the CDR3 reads CASSTPAAAEQYF. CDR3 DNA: TGTGCCAGCAGTACCCCGGCCGCCGCCGAGCAGTACTTC.